The 27 T cell receptor beta chains reported below all come from one sample, sequenced in a study of read filtering for tumor transcriptome and immune sequencing. This library used around 400 ng RNA and molecular barcoded adaptors spanning alpha/delta and beta/gamma chains. TCRdb reprocessed the reads with MiXCR, giving one entry per CDR3 protein. The profile covers more than 100,000 distinct CDR3 sequences, with around 13% appearing a single time and 7.5% to 10% taken by the ten largest. Sequencing was carried out using a population of CD138-negative cells sorted from bone marrow. These receptors all come from a donor at least 40 years old with multiple myeloma.

This clonotype has ten or more counts. V is TRBV12-3 or TRBV12-4 and J is TRBJ1-3; D unclear. The CDR3 length is 18 residues. The V end lost 0 bases, the J end lost 0 bases, and 15 bases lay between the germline ends. The CDR3 loop is CASSLALRRPNSGNTIYF. DNA for the CDR3: TGTGCCAGCAGTTTAGCGCTAAGGAGGCCCAACTCTGGAAACACCATATATTTT.

In its sample, this clonotype was seen many times. V and J are TRBV6-1 and TRBJ2-1; 13 bases are shared with TRBD2. J gave up 7 bases and V 3 bases, and 3 bases lay outside the gene matches. CDR3 size: 15 residues. Germline V gene sequence: CDR1 MNHNS, CDR2 SASEGT. Written as DNA, the CDR3 is TGTGCCAGCAGTGAGGGACTAGCGGGGACTAATGAGCAGTTCTTC. Its translation: CASSEGLAGTNEQFF.

Remarks on this clonotype: A read error is likely here: a far larger clone is one base away. Because it lacks the conserved phenylalanine or tryptophan at the end, this CDR3 is likely a read error. This sequence joins TRBV6-5 and TRBJ1-1; D not resolved. The CDR3 has 14 amino acids. Germline lookup yields CDR1 MNHEY and CDR2 SVGAGI. V gave up 6 bases and J gave up 10 bases, with 21 bases separating them. The CDR3 coding sequence is TGTGCCAGCAGATACACCACCGGCGGGCTAGTAGCTTTCCTT. Translation gives CASRYTTGGLVAFL.

On this clonotype: It is likely a read error: a sequence one base away is far more abundant. As the CDR3 is not closed by the conserved phenylalanine or tryptophan, this likely results from a read error. The chain carries TRBV7-6 and TRBJ2-1; 8 positions match TRBD2. With V trimmed by 4 bases and J by 7 bases, 12 bases remained unmatched. Germline loops: CDR1 SGHVS, CDR2 FNYEAQ. This CDR3 region has 16 residues. Here the CDR3 reads CASSSRIAGGRNEQFL. CDR3 in DNA: TGTGCCAGCAGCTCCCGTATTGCGGGAGGTAGGAATGAGCAGTTCCTC.

The chain combines TRBV20-1 with TRBJ2-5; the D gene is possibly TRBD1 (5 bases). Germline V gene data show CDR1 as DFQATT and CDR2 as SNEGSKA (reference sequence). The CDR3 has 11 residues. The V end lost 6 bases, the J end lost 5 bases, and 10 bases lay between the germline ends. CDR3: CSAGVGETQYF. The CDR3 bases are TGCAGTGCAGGGGTGGGGGAGACCCAGTACTTC.

V gene TRBV7-3 combines with J gene TRBJ2-2; D may be TRBD2 (6 bases). Germline V gene sequence: CDR1 SGHTA, CDR2 FQGTGA. CDR3 length: 18 amino acids. The V gene lost 0 bases and the J gene lost 6 bases, with 20 bases spanning the gap. The CDR3 here is CASSLTPPGLRNAGELFF. CDR3 DNA: TGTGCCAGCAGCTTAACTCCCCCGGGACTGCGCAACGCCGGGGAGCTGTTTTTT.

This clonotype was seen at least ten times. The chain links TRBV12-3 or TRBV12-4 to TRBJ1-5, with D perhaps TRBD1 (5 bases). The CDR3 is 13 residues long. The V gene lost 2 bases and the J gene lost 5 bases, with 7 bases spanning the gap. CDR3 in amino acids: CASSLMGDQPQHF. As DNA, the CDR3 is TGTGCCAGCAGTTTAATGGGGGATCAGCCCCAGCATTTT.

The chain combines TRBV4-2 with TRBJ2-7; possibly TRBD2 for D (6 bases). V lost 4 bases, J lost 7 bases, and 23 bases lay in between. This CDR3 region has 16 residues. Germline V lookup: CDR1 LGHNA, CDR2 YNFKEQ. The CDR3 region has the DNA TGTGCCAGCAGCCGAAAGGCTCGGGACTCCATGGAGGAGCAGTACTTC. Encoded protein: CASSRKARDSMEEQYF.

At least ten counts were recorded for this clonotype. The V gene is TRBV6-6, the J gene TRBJ2-1; 10 nucleotides agree with TRBD2. V was pared by 7 bases and J by 6 bases, with 6 bases of the junction left unmatched. Germline CDR1 and CDR2: MNHNY and SVGAGI (reference sequence). There are 14 residues in the CDR3. The CDR3 nucleotides are TGTGCCAGCACCCAAGCGGGAGGGCGCAATGAGCAGTTCTTC. Translating it yields CASTQAGGRNEQFF.

This clonotype was seen repeatedly, ten times or more. The chain carries TRBV5-1 and TRBJ2-2; 13 bases match TRBD2. Germline CDR1 SGHRS, CDR2 YFSETQ. CDR3 length: 21 amino acids. V lost 3 bases to trimming and J lost 1 base; unmatched junction nucleotides: 15. Here the CDR3 DNA reads TGCGCCAGCAGCTACTCCCCCGGACTAGCGGGAGCACGGGGGAACACCGGGGAGCTGTTTTTT. It codes for CASSYSPGLAGARGNTGELFF.

This clonotype was picked up many times. The J gene is TRBJ2-7, the V gene TRBV4-3; D is possibly TRBD1 (6 bases). The CDR3 is made up of 13 amino acids. V was cut by 3 bases and J by 0 bases, with 6 bases left in between. Germline CDR1 reads LGHNA; CDR2 reads YSLEER. Written as DNA, the CDR3 is TGCGCCAGCAGCCAGGGACACTCCTACGAGCAGTACTTC. This codes for CASSQGHSYEQYF.

This clonotype occurred many times. This chain links TRBV6-2 or TRBV6-3 with TRBJ2-1, with TRBD2 as a possible D gene (6 bases). The CDR3 consists of 13 residues. With 7 bases removed from V and 6 bases from J, the gap between germline ends came to 13 bases. In germline, CDR1 is MNHEY, CDR2 SVGEGT. The chain's CDR3 is CASNPSGRNEQFF. The CDR3 DNA follows: TGTGCCAGCAACCCCAGCGGGCGCAATGAGCAGTTCTTC.

This clonotype was observed at least ten times. Here the CDR3 reads CSARDVGQIDQPQHF. In nucleotides, the CDR3 is TGCAGTGCTAGAGACGTGGGACAGATCGATCAGCCCCAGCATTTT. J is TRBJ1-5 and V is TRBV20-1; TRBD1 matches 7 bases. V lost 0 bases and J lost 5; bases outside the gene matches: 7. The CDR3 runs 15 residues. Germline-derived CDR1 and CDR2 are DFQATT and SNEGSKA (reference sequence).

This clonotype was counted ten times or more. The chain employs TRBV7-9 and TRBJ2-3; D perhaps matches TRBD2 (5 bases). This CDR3 is built from 10 residues. V lost 8 bases to trimming and J lost 5 bases, with 5 bases between them. The germline gives CDR1 SEHNR, CDR2 FQNEAQ (reference sequence). CDR3 sequence reads: CASEGDTQYF. CDR3 sequence (DNA): TGTGCCAGCGAGGGAGATACGCAGTATTTT. Variable domain in full (rest from reference TRBV7-9 and TRBJ2-3): DTGVSQNPRHKITKRGQNVTFRCDPISEHNRLYWYRQTLGQGPEFLTYFQNEAQLEKSRLLSDRFSAERPKGSFSTLEIQRTEQGDSAMYLCASEGDTQYFGPGTRLTVL.

As regards this clonotype: A much more abundant neighbour one base away suggests this may be a read error. J is TRBJ2-7 and V is TRBV6-2 or TRBV6-3; tentatively, D is TRBD2 (5 bases). CDR3 length equals 16 residues. The germline V gene encodes CDR1 MNHEY and CDR2 SVGEGT. This chain's CDR3 is CASSPHGEQSSYGQYF. In DNA, the CDR3 is TGTGCCAGCAGTCCGCACGGGGAGCAGAGCTCCTACGGGCAGTACTTC.

This clonotype was observed a handful of times. V gene TRBV7-2 combines with J gene TRBJ2-1; TRBD2 matches 7 bases. Per germline, CDR1 SGHTA and CDR2 FQGNSA. The CDR3 length is 14 residues. V lost 7 bases to trimming and J lost 3 bases; unmatched junction nucleotides: 6. CDR3 amino acids: CASTGAGVYNEQFF. DNA for the CDR3: TGTGCCAGCACAGGCGCGGGAGTCTACAATGAGCAGTTCTTC.

Worth noting for this clonotype: The conserved closing phenylalanine or tryptophan is absent in this CDR3, likely reflecting a read error. The chain employs TRBV11-2 and TRBJ2-1; no definite D call. CDR3 length: 11 amino acids. Germline lookup yields CDR1 SGHAT and CDR2 FQNNGV. V was pared by 4 bases and J by 9 bases, with 7 bases between. This CDR3 is CASSSVGEQFS. The CDR3 DNA reads as TGTGCCAGCAGCTCAGTGGGTGAGCAGTTCTCC.

This clonotype was recorded many times. The gene calls are TRBV29-1 and TRBJ1-1; unclear D gene. The ends were cut back, 4 bases at V and 1 base at J, with 13 bases in the middle. The CDR3 has 14 residues. Per the germline V gene, CDR1 is SQVTM and CDR2 is ANQGSEA. The DNA for the CDR3 is TGCAGCGTTGTTAAAGGACGGGGGAACACTGAAGCTTTCTTT. Its protein is CSVVKGRGNTEAFF.

V and J are TRBV7-9 and TRBJ1-1; 8 bases agree with TRBD1. Trimming removed 11 bases from V and 6 bases from J; junction bases left unmatched: 8. Looked up from germline, CDR1 is SEHNR and CDR2 is FQNEAQ (reference sequence). This CDR3 has 12 amino acids. The DNA of the CDR3 is TGTGCCGGCGGACAGGGCATCGCTGAAGCTTTCTTT. Its translation: CAGGQGIAEAFF.

In regard to this clonotype: A much larger clone lies one base from this, so it may be a read error. This chain joins TRBV25-1 and TRBJ2-3; 8 positions agree with TRBD2. The CDR3 contains 16 residues. With 3 bases clipped from V and 5 bases from J, the junction kept 10 bases outside the gene matches. In germline, CDR1 is MGHDK, CDR2 SYGVNS. In nucleotides, the CDR3 is TGTGCCAGCAGTGACCCCCAGCGGGAGCCGCTAGATACGCAGTATTTT. Its translation is CASSDPQREPLDTQYF.

A few counts support this clonotype. With a much larger clone just one base away, this may be a read error. The chain recombines TRBV5-1 with TRBJ2-7, with D tentatively TRBD1 or TRBD2 (6 bases each). The CDR3 is 15 amino acids. Germline V CDR1 and CDR2: SGHRS, YFSETQ. CDR3 loop: CASSPEGTPSYEQHF. CDR3 coding DNA: TGCGCCAGCAGCCCGGAGGGGACACCGTCCTACGAGCAGCACTTC.

This clonotype was observed many times. The CDR3 here is CSARDSRDDRYEQYF. CDR3 sequence (DNA): TGCAGTGCTAGAGACTCCCGGGACGACCGATACGAGCAGTACTTC. V gene TRBV20-1 combines with J gene TRBJ2-7, with D perhaps TRBD1 or TRBD2 (5 bases each). In germline, CDR1 is DFQATT, CDR2 SNEGSKA (reference sequence). This CDR3 contains 15 residues. Deletions cut 0 bases from V and 4 bases from J, with 16 bases between.

This clonotype was seen at least ten times. This chain connects TRBV5-1 to TRBJ1-1; D perhaps matches TRBD1 (5 bases). Germline CDR1 and CDR2: SGHRS and YFSETQ. CDR3 length: 15 residues. V lost 3 bases and J 1 base, leaving 13 bases between the germline ends. DNA of the CDR3: TGCGCCAGCAGCTACGGACGGGGGGGGAACACTGAAGCTTTCTTT. Amino acids: CASSYGRGGNTEAFF.

Many counts were recorded for this clonotype. The CDR3 DNA reads TGTGCCAGCAGCTTTCGTGTGATCTCCACCGGGGAGCTGTTTTTT. It codes for CASSFRVISTGELFF. The V call is TRBV7-2, the J call TRBJ2-2; D gene unclear. The germline V gene encodes CDR1 SGHTA and CDR2 FQGNSA. The CDR3 contains 15 residues. Trimming took off 3 bases at V and 4 bases at J, with 12 bases between the two ends.

This clonotype was counted many times. The rearrangement links TRBV7-9 to TRBJ2-7; 14 bases are shared with TRBD2. The CDR3 is 15 residues long. V gave up 3 bases and J gave up 5 bases; unmatched junction bases: 3. Germline CDR1 SEHNR, CDR2 FQNEAQ (reference sequence). This CDR3 is CASSFGTSGRNEQYF. For the CDR3, the DNA is TGTGCCAGCAGCTTCGGGACTAGCGGGAGAAACGAGCAGTACTTC.

The gene calls are TRBV29-1 and TRBJ2-3, with TRBD2 matching over 9 bases. Germline V lookup: CDR1 SQVTM, CDR2 ANQGSEA. The J segment lost 3 bases and the V segment lost 6 bases, leaving 7 bases of the junction unmatched. This CDR3 comprises 14 residues. CDR3: CSVLTSGITDTQYF. CDR3 DNA sequence: TGCAGCGTCCTGACTAGCGGAATTACAGATACGCAGTATTTT.

This clonotype has more than one count but fewer than ten. A much larger clone lies a single base off, so this may be a read error. The gene calls are TRBV7-8 and TRBJ2-1; D gene unclear. CDR1 and CDR2 (germline): SGHVS, FQNEAQ. The length of the CDR3 is 12 residues. The CDR3 bases are TGTACCAGCAGCCCGAGATGGAATGAGCAGTTCTTC. Its translation is CTSSPRWNEQFF.